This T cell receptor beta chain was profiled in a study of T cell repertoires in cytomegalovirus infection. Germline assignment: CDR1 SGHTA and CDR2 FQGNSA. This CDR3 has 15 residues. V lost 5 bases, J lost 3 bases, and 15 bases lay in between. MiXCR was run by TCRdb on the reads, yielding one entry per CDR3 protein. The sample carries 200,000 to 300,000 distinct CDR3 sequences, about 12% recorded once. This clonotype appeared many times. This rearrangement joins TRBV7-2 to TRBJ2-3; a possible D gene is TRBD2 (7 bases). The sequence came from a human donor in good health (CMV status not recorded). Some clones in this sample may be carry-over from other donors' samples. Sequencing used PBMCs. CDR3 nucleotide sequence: TGTGCCAGCAGCAATACAGGGAGGGAGACAGATACGCAGTATTTT. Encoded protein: CASSNTGRETDTQYF.